These 11 T cell receptor beta chains were all obtained from the same sample, sequenced in a study of blood T cell repertoires in COVID-19. The protocol was immunoSEQ multiplex PCR, while the TCRdb copy is restricted to in-frame clones and leaves out a portion. This table holds about 150,000 clones, about 90% found once. The sequencing sample was made of peripheral blood. The receptors come from an older woman with active or convalescent COVID-19.

The V and J genes are TRBV7-2 and TRBJ1-3, with 8 bases lining up with TRBD1. Trimming at V came to 1 base and at J to 2 bases, leaving 4 bases not matched to a gene. Germline V gene sequence: CDR1 SGHTA, CDR2 FQGNSA. The CDR3 totals 16 residues. The CDR3 region is CASSLGGQAPGNTIYF. The DNA for the CDR3 is TGTGCCAGCAGCTTAGGGGGACAGGCGCCTGGAAACACCATATATTTT.

This chain links TRBV18 with TRBJ1-2, with D perhaps matching TRBD1 (6 bases). Looked up from germline, CDR1 is KGHSH and CDR2 is LQKENI. This CDR3 is 14 amino acids long. With 1 base removed from V and 8 bases from J, the gap between germline ends came to 14 bases. The CDR3 nucleotides are TGTGCCAGCTCACCACAGCGTACAGGGACCGGCTACACCTTC. Translated, it gives CASSPQRTGTGYTF.

This clone was seen a handful of times. This chain links TRBV6-4 with TRBJ2-7; 9 bases map to TRBD1. CDR3 length: 15 residues. V was pared by 3 bases and J by 0 bases, with 3 bases of the junction left unmatched. The germline V gene has CDR1 MRHNA and CDR2 SNTAGT. CDR3 loop: CASSESTGGSYEQYF. CDR3 DNA sequence: TGTGCCAGCAGTGAATCGACAGGGGGCTCCTACGAGCAGTACTTC.

V is TRBV10-3 and J is TRBJ2-1; 8 bases match TRBD1. V lost 2 bases and J lost 7; bases outside the gene matches: 10. Germline assignment: CDR1 ENHRY and CDR2 SYGVKD. The CDR3 runs to 16 residues. CDR3 sequence (DNA): TGTGCCATCAGTGAGCAGGCAGGACAGGGTTTGAATGAGCAGTTCTTC. Translating gives CAISEQAGQGLNEQFF.

The V and J genes are TRBV6-5 and TRBJ2-2; no reliable D call. CDR1 MNHEY and CDR2 SVGAGI come from the germline V gene. Trimming took 7 bases from V and 5 from J, leaving 14 bases between them. The CDR3 loop spans 14 amino acids. This chain's CDR3 is CASTEPGATGELFF. The DNA for the CDR3 is TGTGCCAGCACCGAACCGGGTGCGACCGGGGAGCTGTTTTTT.

This clone appeared a single time. This chain uses TRBV11-2 with TRBJ1-1, with D unresolved. The CDR3 covers 16 residues. Germline V lookup: CDR1 SGHAT, CDR2 FQNNGV. V lost 3 bases to trimming and J lost 0 bases, with 14 bases between them. The CDR3 loop is CASSFPSGGMNTEAFF. The CDR3 nucleotides are TGTGCCAGCAGCTTTCCGTCTGGCGGCATGAACACTGAAGCTTTCTTT.

The genes are TRBV6-2 or TRBV6-3 and TRBJ1-6; D is unclear. Germline V CDR1 and CDR2: MNHEY, SVGEGT. With 2 bases removed from V and 10 bases from J, the gap between germline ends came to 12 bases. This CDR3 comprises 14 residues. CDR3 DNA sequence: TGTGCCAGCAGTTACGAGGGTATTGGGTCACCCCTCCACTTT. It translates to CASSYEGIGSPLHF.

V usage is TRBV18 and J usage is TRBJ1-5; 10 bases map to TRBD1. The CDR3 sequence is 17 residues long. J lost 0 bases, V lost 5 bases, and 7 bases had no gene match. Germline V gene lookup returns CDR1 KGHSH and CDR2 LQKENI. This CDR3 is CASSIGTGAYSNQPQHF. The CDR3 DNA reads as TGTGCCAGCTCAATAGGGACAGGGGCTTATAGCAATCAGCCCCAGCATTTT. The complete variable domain, with remaining parts taken from reference TRBV18 and TRBJ1-5, reads NAGVMQNPRHLVRRRGQEARLRCSPMKGHSHVYWYRQLPEEGLKFMVYLQKENIIDESGMPKERFSAEFPKEGPSILRIQQVVRGDSAAYFCASSIGTGAYSNQPQHFGDGTRLSIL.

V and J are TRBV23-1 and TRBJ2-1; 8 nucleotides line up with TRBD2. TRBV23-1 is an open reading frame, and its role is uncertain. The CDR3 has 17 residues. The V segment lost 6 bases and the J segment 2 bases; nucleotides outside the gene matches: 12. The CDR3: CASRTISGGGTYNEQFF. CDR3 bases: TGCGCCAGCAGGACTATATCCGGGGGGGGCACCTACAATGAGCAGTTCTTC.

The chain links TRBV19 to TRBJ1-2; no definite D call. Trimming pared 7 bases from V and 2 bases from J, leaving 8 bases between. The germline V gene encodes CDR1 LNHDA and CDR2 SQIVND (reference sequence). This CDR3 spans 12 amino acids. CDR3: CASNTQNYGYTF. The CDR3, as DNA: TGTGCCAGTAATACACAGAACTATGGCTACACCTTC. Variable domain in full (rest from reference TRBV19 and TRBJ1-2): DGGITQSPKYLFRKEGQNVTLSCEQNLNHDAMYWYRQDPGQGLRLIYYSQIVNDFQKGDIAEGYSVSREKKESFPLTVTSAQKNPTAFYLCASNTQNYGYTFGSGTRLTVV.

This clone was seen once. The V call is TRBV18, the J call TRBJ2-3; 10 nucleotides match TRBD1. Germline CDR1 reads KGHSH; CDR2 reads LQKENI. The V and J ends lost 2 bases and 1 base, in that order; junction bases with no gene match: 6. The CDR3 covers 17 residues. This chain's CDR3 is CASSPTLGTGGTDTQYF. CDR3 sequence (DNA): TGTGCCAGCTCACCAACCCTAGGGACAGGGGGCACAGATACGCAGTATTTT.